What follows are 27 T cell receptor beta chains derived from one specimen sequenced in a study of cytomegalovirus exposure and HLA in healthy donors. Primers for the PCR totalled 60 Vbeta and 13 Jbeta. Sequencing used immunoSEQ multiplex PCR; TCRdb keeps in-frame clones, though not all of them. The sample includes tens of thousands of clones, roughly 80% of them seen just once. Sequenced input: PBMCs. The receptors originated from a girl aged 2 to 9 in good health and CMV-seropositive.

J is TRBJ1-2 and V is TRBV18; 8 nucleotides match TRBD1. The germline V gene encodes CDR1 KGHSH and CDR2 LQKENI. This CDR3 is 14 amino acids long. With V trimmed by 5 bases and J by 4 bases, 6 bases remained unmatched. The CDR3 DNA is TGTGCCAGCTCAAGGGACAGGCTGGTCTATGGCTACACCTTC. It codes for CASSRDRLVYGYTF.

The J gene is TRBJ2-7, the V gene TRBV27; 10 positions match TRBD1. This CDR3 contains 14 residues. Germline trimming cut 6 bases from V and 4 bases from J; bases unmatched to any gene: 6. CDR1 is MNHEY and CDR2 is SMNVEV in the germline V gene (reference sequence). CDR3 amino acids: CASSAGTGVYEQYF. The CDR3 DNA reads as TGTGCCAGCAGCGCCGGGACAGGGGTTTACGAGCAGTACTTC.

CDR3 protein: CASSYGGTSGKWVQFF. DNA of the CDR3: TGTGCCAGCAGTTACGGGGGGACTAGCGGGAAGTGGGTGCAGTTCTTC. The genes are TRBV6-5 and TRBJ2-1; 13 positions agree with TRBD2. V lost 2 bases and J lost 12; bases outside the gene matches: 10. Germline V lookup: CDR1 MNHEY, CDR2 SVGAGI. The CDR3 sequence is 16 residues long.

The chain links TRBV7-9 to TRBJ1-3; 9 bases are shared with TRBD1. The CDR3 length is 17 residues. Trimming removed 3 bases from V and 3 bases from J; junction bases left unmatched: 9. Germline CDR1 reads SEHNR; CDR2 reads FQNEAQ (reference sequence). This chain's CDR3 is CASSFSSQGAIGNTIYF. CDR3 DNA sequence: TGTGCCAGCAGCTTCTCGTCACAGGGGGCGATTGGAAACACCATATATTTT.

The chain has TRBV28 and TRBJ1-5; 7 bases are shared with TRBD1. The length of the CDR3 is 18 residues. The junction had 14 bases not matched to a gene; V was cut back by 6 bases and J by 0 bases. Germline V lookup: CDR1 MDHEN, CDR2 SYDVKM. CDR3 region: CASSPRDRSKFSNQPQHF. CDR3 bases: TGTGCCAGCAGCCCCCGGGACAGAAGCAAATTTAGCAATCAGCCCCAGCATTTT. Supplemented by reference TRBV28 and TRBJ1-5, the full variable domain reads DVKVTQSSRYLVKRTGEKVFLECVQDMDHENMFWYRQDPGLGLRLIYFSYDVKMKEKGDIPEGYSVSREKKERFSLILESASTNQTSMYLCASSPRDRSKFSNQPQHFGDGTRLSIL.

This clone was observed a few times. This chain uses TRBV6-5 with TRBJ2-2; TRBD1 matches at 8 bases. CDR1 and CDR2 (germline): MNHEY, SVGAGI. The CDR3 totals 13 residues. V shed 5 bases, J shed 6 bases, and the junction held 2 bases outside the gene matches. Here the CDR3 reads CASSVRGPGELFF. DNA of the CDR3: TGTGCCAGCAGTGTCAGGGGGCCCGGGGAGCTGTTTTTT.

This sequence joins TRBV27 and TRBJ2-3; perhaps TRBD2 as D (6 bases). The germline gives CDR1 MNHEY, CDR2 SMNVEV (reference sequence). This CDR3 spans 13 amino acids. V dropped 7 bases and J dropped 3 bases, with 11 bases sitting between them. CDR3 sequence: CASNEGRTDTQYF. Written as DNA, the CDR3 is TGTGCCAGCAATGAGGGGAGGACAGATACGCAGTATTTT.

The chain combines TRBV5-1 with TRBJ2-3; 11 nucleotides agree with TRBD2. The CDR3 extends over 15 amino acids. Germline V gene sequence: CDR1 SGHRS, CDR2 YFSETQ. The ends lost 3 bases at V and 10 bases at J; junction bases unmatched: 10. CDR3 bases: TGCGCCAGCAGCTCCCCCCTAGCGGGAGGATCGGCGCAGTATTTT. Amino acid sequence: CASSSPLAGGSAQYF.

V is TRBV6-5 and J is TRBJ2-1; 12 bases agree with TRBD2. Trimming removed 1 base from V and 4 bases from J; junction bases left unmatched: 2. This CDR3 spans 16 amino acids. Germline CDR1 reads MNHEY; CDR2 reads SVGAGI. The DNA for the CDR3 is TGTGCCAGCAGTTACTTCGGACTAGCGGGATACAATGAGCAGTTCTTC. This gives the protein CASSYFGLAGYNEQFF.

The rearrangement links TRBV19 to TRBJ1-1; D might be TRBD1 (5 bases). The V end lost 5 bases, the J end lost 5 bases, and 12 bases lay between the germline ends. The germline V gene has CDR1 LNHDA and CDR2 SQIVND (reference sequence). The CDR3 has 13 residues. The CDR3 spells CASSLRGETEAFF. The CDR3 DNA reads TGTGCCAGTAGTTTGCGGGGGGAGACTGAAGCTTTCTTT.

This clone was counted once. The chain employs TRBV7-9 and TRBJ2-5, with D unresolved. The assigned J gene may be wrong: the sequence end matches TRBJ2-7 better. The CDR3 has 12 residues. CDR1 SEHNR and CDR2 FQNEAQ come from the germline V gene (reference sequence). The CDR3 coding sequence is TGTGCCAGCAGTCCGAGCTCCTACGAGCAGTACTTC. It codes for CASSPSSYEQYF.

This sequence joins TRBV7-2 and TRBJ2-7; 8 nucleotides line up with TRBD1. The junction had 6 bases not matched to a gene; V was cut back by 5 bases and J by 3 bases. The CDR3 covers 14 residues. In germline, CDR1 is SGHTA, CDR2 FQGNSA. This chain's CDR3 is CASSPWTGCYEQYF. The CDR3 DNA follows: TGTGCCAGCAGCCCCTGGACAGGGTGCTACGAGCAGTACTTC.

On this clone itself: The sample carries other DNA sequences with the same CDR3. J is TRBJ2-2 and V is TRBV6-1, with D possibly being TRBD2 (5 bases). The germline V and J ends were trimmed by 8 bases and 0 bases, with 10 bases remaining between them. The germline V gene encodes CDR1 MNHNS and CDR2 SASEGT. The CDR3 has 14 amino acids. CDR3 amino acids: CASSVLANTGELFF. The CDR3 bases are TGTGCCAGCTCGGTACTAGCGAACACCGGGGAGCTGTTTTTT.

J is TRBJ1-2 and V is TRBV9; 8 nucleotides match TRBD1. The CDR3 contains 16 residues. The ends lost 4 bases at V and 5 bases at J; junction bases unmatched: 13. Germline-derived CDR1 and CDR2 are SGDLS and YYNGEE. The CDR3 DNA sequence: TGTGCCAGCAGCATTGACCGGGACAGGCTCGGGTATGGCTACACCTTC. As protein: CASSIDRDRLGYGYTF.

The chain joins TRBV29-1 to TRBJ2-1, with 10 nucleotides matching TRBD2. Germline V gene sequence: CDR1 SQVTM, CDR2 ANQGSEA. The CDR3 covers 15 residues. The V gene end was trimmed by 0 bases and the J gene end by 6 bases; junction bases not matched to a gene: 5. CDR3 sequence (DNA): TGCAGCGTTGAAGAGGTGGCTAGCGGGAGCAATGAGCAGTTCTTC. Translation gives CSVEEVASGSNEQFF.

In DNA, the CDR3 is TGTGCCAGCGGAGATAGCAATCAGCCCCAGCATTTT. The encoded protein is CASGDSNQPQHF. The chain combines TRBV27 with TRBJ1-5; D is uncertain. Looked up from germline, CDR1 is MNHEY and CDR2 is SMNVEV (reference sequence). V was pared by 8 bases and J by 0 bases, with 5 bases between. This CDR3 contains 12 residues.

The genes are TRBV10-3 and TRBJ2-5, with TRBD2 matching 10 bases. CDR3 length equals 15 residues. Trimming removed 6 bases from V and 4 bases from J; junction bases left unmatched: 8. Looked up from germline, CDR1 is ENHRY and CDR2 is SYGVKD. CDR3 coding DNA: TGTGCCATCAGCCCGGGACTAGCGCGATCAGAGACCCAGTACTTC. Its protein is CAISPGLARSETQYF.

The CDR3 loop reads CASNSGSSNEQYF. DNA for the CDR3: TGTGCCAGTAACAGCGGGAGCTCGAACGAGCAGTACTTC. The chain recombines TRBV19 with TRBJ2-7; 8 bases align to TRBD2. The V segment lost 7 bases and the J segment 5 bases; nucleotides outside the gene matches: 7. The CDR3 is 13 residues long. The germline CDR1 and CDR2 sequences are LNHDA and SQIVND (reference sequence).

The chain is built from TRBV28 and TRBJ1-1, with 8 bases identical to TRBD1. The V gene's germline CDR1 is MDHEN and CDR2 SYDVKM. The CDR3 is 17 amino acids. Trimming took 8 bases from V and 1 from J; bases not matched to a gene: 15. CDR3 DNA sequence: TGTGCCAGCGATGCCAAATTCTGGGACAGGTCGAACACTGAAGCTTTCTTT. This codes for CASDAKFWDRSNTEAFF.

V usage is TRBV5-4 and J usage is TRBJ2-7, with 7 nucleotides matching TRBD1. Trimming removed 4 bases from V and 2 bases from J; junction bases left unmatched: 12. Germline lookup yields CDR1 SGHNT and CDR2 YYREEE (reference sequence). The CDR3 runs 16 residues. CDR3 in amino acids: CASSRTGQVQTYEQYF. CDR3 DNA: TGTGCCAGCAGCCGCACCGGACAGGTACAGACCTACGAGCAGTACTTC.

This clone was seen a few times. J is TRBJ2-1 and V is TRBV4-3; 8 bases agree with TRBD2. Germline V gives CDR1 LGHNA, CDR2 YSLEER. J gave up 1 base and V 0 bases, and 8 bases lay outside the gene matches. The CDR3 has 18 amino acids. The DNA for the CDR3 is TGCGCCAGCAGCCAAGAAACCCCAGCTAGCGGGTCCTACAATGAGCAGTTCTTC. It specifies CASSQETPASGSYNEQFF.

The CDR3 here is CASSLGQILYEQYF. In nucleotides, the CDR3 is TGTGCCAGCAGTTTGGGACAGATCCTCTACGAGCAGTACTTC. The genes are TRBV28 and TRBJ2-5, with TRBD1 identical over 7 bases. TRBJ2-7 matches the DNA end more closely, so the J call is doubtful. The CDR3 is 14 residues long. In germline, CDR1 is MDHEN, CDR2 SYDVKM.

This clone was picked up a small number of times. The rearrangement uses TRBV29-1 and TRBJ2-3; 15 nucleotides line up with TRBD2. This CDR3 spans 18 amino acids. Germline CDR1 reads SQVTM; CDR2 reads ANQGSEA. V trimming: 4 bases; J trimming: 11 bases; junction bases outside the gene matches: 19. DNA for the CDR3: TGCAGCGTTGCCACCGCCGGGACTAGCGGGAGGCGGGGCGTGATGCAGTATTTT. This encodes CSVATAGTSGRRGVMQYF.

The chain carries TRBV7-9 and TRBJ1-1; perhaps TRBD1 as D (6 bases). The CDR3 totals 14 residues. Deletions cut 4 bases from V and 1 base from J, with 10 bases between. Germline V gene sequence: CDR1 SEHNR, CDR2 FQNEAQ (reference sequence). The CDR3 DNA follows: TGTGCCAGCAGCTCCTACAGGGAGAACACTGAAGCTTTCTTT. This encodes CASSSYRENTEAFF.

This chain joins TRBV18 and TRBJ2-1; 8 bases are shared with TRBD2. Germline CDR1 KGHSH, CDR2 LQKENI. V was clipped by 0 bases and J by 5 bases; unmatched bases: 18. The CDR3 totals 20 residues. The CDR3 is CASSPPRGPQRENPDNEQFF. The CDR3 nucleotides read TGTGCCAGCTCACCACCCAGGGGCCCTCAGCGGGAGAACCCCGACAATGAGCAGTTCTTC.

The V call is TRBV7-9, the J call TRBJ2-7; possibly TRBD1 for D (6 bases). CDR1 and CDR2 (germline): SEHNR, FQNEAQ (reference sequence). V lost 5 bases, J lost 0 bases, and 14 bases lay in between. This CDR3 comprises 15 residues. The CDR3 loop is CASSKEGGSSYEQYF. For the CDR3, the DNA is TGTGCCAGCAGCAAGGAAGGGGGAAGCTCCTACGAGCAGTACTTC. Together with reference TRBV7-9 and TRBJ2-7, the CDR3 gives the full variable domain: DTGVSQNPRHKITKRGQNVTFRCDPISEHNRLYWYRQTLGQGPEFLTYFQNEAQLEKSRLLSDRFSAERPKGSFSTLEIQRTEQGDSAMYLCASSKEGGSSYEQYFGPGTRLTVT.

A word on this clone: The sample carries other DNA sequences with the same CDR3. The CDR3 nucleotides are TGTGCCAGCAGCTTAGTCAGCGTCAATCAGCCCCAGCATTTT. This gives the protein CASSLVSVNQPQHF. The chain has TRBV7-2 and TRBJ1-5; D gene uncertain. The germline gives CDR1 SGHTA, CDR2 FQGNSA. The CDR3 covers 14 residues. V lost 1 base and J 3 bases, leaving 7 bases between the germline ends.